This T cell receptor beta chain was sequenced for a study of metastatic and nonmetastatic thyroid tumors. About the research overall: Both malignant and benign thyroid patients supplied peripheral blood and tumor or nodule tissue samples, across which the repertoires of these patients were then compared.

Germline CDR1 is MNHEY and CDR2 is SVGAGI. This CDR3 is built from 12 residues. V was pared by 4 bases and J by 8 bases, with 9 bases between. Regarding the study as a whole: Reported TCR beta diversity, measured in blood and tumor, was significantly higher for malignant thyroid tumors than for benign nodules.

Thyroid surgery was performed in patients who had received no treatment beforehand. This clone was counted a few times. What it binds is unknown. Authors' analysis steps: Clinicopathological groups supplied CDR3 differences that were used to build a distant-metastasis classifier for papillary thyroid cancer. TCRdb ran MiXCR on the PCR reads. In this record, the V and J calls reflect TCRdb's handling and not the investigators' own analysis. In the table there are 7,700 or so clones, just under 30% of which are singletons. The rearrangement links TRBV6-5 to TRBJ2-1; D gene uncertain. This clonotype was obtained from a female donor with papillary thyroid cancer or a benign thyroid nodule (not recorded which). Some clones in this sample may be carry-over from other donors' samples. Sequencing was carried out using tumor tissue. CDR3 bases: TGTGCCAGCAGTTCAGTGGGCGATGAGCAGTTCTTC. It specifies CASSSVGDEQFF.